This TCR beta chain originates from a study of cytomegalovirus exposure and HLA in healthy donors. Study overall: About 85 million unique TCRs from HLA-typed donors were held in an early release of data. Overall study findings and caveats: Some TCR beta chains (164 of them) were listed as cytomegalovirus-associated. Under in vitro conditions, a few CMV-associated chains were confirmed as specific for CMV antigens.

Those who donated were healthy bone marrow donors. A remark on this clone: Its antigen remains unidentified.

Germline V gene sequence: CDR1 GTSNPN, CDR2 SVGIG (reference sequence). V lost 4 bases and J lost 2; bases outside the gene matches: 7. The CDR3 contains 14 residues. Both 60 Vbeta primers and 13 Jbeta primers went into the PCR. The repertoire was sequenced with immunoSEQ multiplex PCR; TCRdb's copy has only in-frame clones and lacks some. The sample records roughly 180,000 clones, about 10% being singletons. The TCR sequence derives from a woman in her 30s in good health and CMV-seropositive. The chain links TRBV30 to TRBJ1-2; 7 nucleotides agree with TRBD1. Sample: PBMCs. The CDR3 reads CAWISGQANYGYTF. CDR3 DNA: TGTGCCTGGATTAGTGGACAGGCGAACTATGGCTACACCTTC.